These 5 T cell receptor beta chains were sequenced from one sample in a study of blood T cell repertoires in COVID-19. This table comes from immunoSEQ multiplex PCR, and its TCRdb copy is limited to in-frame clones, with some not included. The sample lists more than 140,000 clones; about four fifths were seen once. The sample taken for sequencing was peripheral blood. Every receptor here comes from a human donor in a cohort sampled during active COVID-19.

The V call is TRBV7-2, the J call TRBJ1-5; D not certain. CDR1 SGHTA and CDR2 FQGNSA come from the germline V gene. V lost 5 bases and J 4 bases, leaving 9 bases between the germline ends. The CDR3 length is 13 residues. The CDR3 nucleotides read TGTGCCAGCAGCCCGCAGAAGAATCAGCCCCAGCATTTT. Translating gives CASSPQKNQPQHF.

The genes are TRBV7-9 and TRBJ2-1, with TRBD2 as a possible D gene (6 bases). V gave up 5 bases and J gave up 10 bases, with 12 bases separating them. The CDR3 sequence is 12 residues long. Germline-derived CDR1 and CDR2 are SEHNR and FQNEAQ (reference sequence). The CDR3: CASSLLAGEQFF. The CDR3 nucleotides read TGTGCCAGCAGCCTACTAGCAGGCGAGCAGTTCTTC.

CDR3 in DNA: TGTGCCAGCAGCACCTCTAGCGGGAGAGATACGCAGTATTTT. This gives the protein CASSTSSGRDTQYF. The chain couples TRBV7-3 to TRBJ2-3, with 10 bases lining up with TRBD2. The V and J ends lost 5 bases and 5 bases, in that order; junction bases with no gene match: 4. CDR3 length: 14 residues. CDR1 and CDR2 (germline): SGHTA, FQGTGA.

The chain is built from TRBV15 and TRBJ1-4; D perhaps matches TRBD1 (6 bases). The V end was cut by 1 base, the J end by 5 bases, with 8 bases between. The CDR3 loop spans 14 amino acids. Germline assignment: CDR1 LNHNV and CDR2 YYDKDF (reference sequence). The CDR3 DNA reads as TGTGCCACCAGCAGAGGGCAGGGGAATGAAAAACTGTTTTTT. This gives the protein CATSRGQGNEKLFF.

The gene calls are TRBV7-9 and TRBJ1-4, with 8 bases identical to TRBD1. V lost 5 bases to trimming and J lost 8 bases; unmatched junction nucleotides: 4. The CDR3 has 13 residues. CDR1 is SEHNR and CDR2 is FQNEAQ in the germline V gene (reference sequence). CDR3 amino acids: CASSPDRVEKLFF. CDR3 in DNA: TGTGCCAGCAGCCCGGACAGGGTGGAAAAACTGTTTTTT.